This T cell receptor beta chain stems from a study of PD-1 blockade in mismatch repair-deficient tumors. Notes on this clone: Its target is not known.

Per germline, CDR1 KGHSH and CDR2 LQKENI. There are 15 residues in the CDR3. V lost 3 bases and J lost 7; bases outside the gene matches: 9. Study conclusions and caveats: After pembrolizumab, tumor-resident clones rose rapidly, then generally contracted before radiologic responses.

The TCR-sequenced patients were a few responders to pembrolizumab. The table came from immunoSEQ multiplex PCR; TCRdb's copy has only in-frame clones and leaves some out. The table has under 150,000 clones, roughly nine tenths seen once. J is TRBJ2-4 and V is TRBV18; TRBD2 aligns across 7 bases. Sequencing was performed on peripheral blood, taken 44 weeks after starting pembrolizumab. This sequence originates from an adult with mismatch repair-deficient cancer. The CDR3 here is CASSPGAGDGNIQYF. The CDR3 region has the DNA TGTGCCAGCTCACCTGGTGCGGGAGACGGGAACATTCAGTACTTC.